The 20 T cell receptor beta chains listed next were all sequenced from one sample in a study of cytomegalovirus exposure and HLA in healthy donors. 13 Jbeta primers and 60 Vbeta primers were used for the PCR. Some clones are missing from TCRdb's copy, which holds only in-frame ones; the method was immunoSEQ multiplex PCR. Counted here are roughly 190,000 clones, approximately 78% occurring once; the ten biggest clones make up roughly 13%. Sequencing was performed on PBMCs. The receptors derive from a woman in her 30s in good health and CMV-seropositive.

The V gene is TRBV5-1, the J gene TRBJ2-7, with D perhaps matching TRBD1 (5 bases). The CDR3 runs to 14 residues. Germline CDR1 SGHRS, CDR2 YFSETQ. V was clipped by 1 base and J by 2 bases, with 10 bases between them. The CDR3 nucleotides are TGCGCCAGCAGCTTGAGGCAGGGCGCCTACGAGCAGTACTTC. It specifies CASSLRQGAYEQYF.

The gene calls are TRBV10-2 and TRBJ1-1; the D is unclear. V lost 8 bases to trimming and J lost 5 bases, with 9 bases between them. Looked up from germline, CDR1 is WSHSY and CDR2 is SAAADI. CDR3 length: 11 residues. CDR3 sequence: CASLGGTEAFF. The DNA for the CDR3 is TGCGCCAGCCTGGGAGGGACTGAAGCTTTCTTT.

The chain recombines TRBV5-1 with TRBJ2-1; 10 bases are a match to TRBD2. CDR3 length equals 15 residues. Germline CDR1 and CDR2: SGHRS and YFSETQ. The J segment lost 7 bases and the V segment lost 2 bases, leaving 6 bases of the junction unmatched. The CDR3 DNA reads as TGCGCCAGCAGCTTATTAGCGGGAGGCACAAATGAGCAGTTCTTC. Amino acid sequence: CASSLLAGGTNEQFF.

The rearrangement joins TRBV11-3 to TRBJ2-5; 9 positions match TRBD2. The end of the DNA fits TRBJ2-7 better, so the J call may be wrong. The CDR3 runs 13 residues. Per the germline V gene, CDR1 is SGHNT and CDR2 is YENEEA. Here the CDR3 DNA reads TGTGCCAGCAGCTTAGGAGCGGGAGGCGAGCAGTACTTC. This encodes CASSLGAGGEQYF.

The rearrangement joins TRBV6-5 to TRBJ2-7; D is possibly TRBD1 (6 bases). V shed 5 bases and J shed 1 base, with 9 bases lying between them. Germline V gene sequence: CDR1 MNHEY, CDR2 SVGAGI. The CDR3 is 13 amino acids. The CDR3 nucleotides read TGTGCCAGCAGTAGACAGGCATCCTACGAGCAGTACTTC. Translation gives CASSRQASYEQYF.

CDR3: CAWSPSYNTEAFF. CDR3 DNA: TGTGCCTGGAGTCCGTCCTATAACACTGAAGCTTTCTTT. The J gene is TRBJ1-1, the V gene TRBV30, with D hard to call. This CDR3 comprises 13 residues. V lost 2 bases, J lost 2 bases, and 9 bases lay in between. CDR1 GTSNPN and CDR2 SVGIG come from the germline V gene (reference sequence).

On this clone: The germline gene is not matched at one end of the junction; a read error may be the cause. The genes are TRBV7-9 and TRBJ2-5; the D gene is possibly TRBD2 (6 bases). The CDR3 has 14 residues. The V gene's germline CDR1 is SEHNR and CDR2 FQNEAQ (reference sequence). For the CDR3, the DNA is TGTTCCAGCAGGTTCCCGCAGGGAGGAGAGACCCAGTACTTC. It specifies CSSRFPQGGETQYF. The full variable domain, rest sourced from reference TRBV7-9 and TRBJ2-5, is DTGVSQNPRHKITKRGQNVTFRCDPISEHNRLYWYRQTLGQGPEFLTYFQNEAQLEKSRLLSDRFSAERPKGSFSTLEIQRTEQGDSAMYLCSSRFPQGGETQYFGPGTRLLVL.

DNA of the CDR3: TGTGCCAGCAGTTTTGGGGACACCCCCTACGAGCAGTACTTC. Translating it yields CASSFGDTPYEQYF. V usage is TRBV28 and J usage is TRBJ2-7, with D perhaps matching TRBD1 (6 bases). The V end lost 3 bases, the J end lost 2 bases, and 11 bases lay between the germline ends. The CDR3 has 14 amino acids. The germline V gene has CDR1 MDHEN and CDR2 SYDVKM.

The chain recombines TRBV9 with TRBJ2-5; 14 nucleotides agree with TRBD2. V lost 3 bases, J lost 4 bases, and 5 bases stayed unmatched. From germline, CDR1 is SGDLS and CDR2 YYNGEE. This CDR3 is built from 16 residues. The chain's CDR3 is CASSATSGGARETQYF. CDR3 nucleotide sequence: TGTGCCAGCAGCGCGACTAGCGGGGGGGCCAGAGAGACCCAGTACTTC.

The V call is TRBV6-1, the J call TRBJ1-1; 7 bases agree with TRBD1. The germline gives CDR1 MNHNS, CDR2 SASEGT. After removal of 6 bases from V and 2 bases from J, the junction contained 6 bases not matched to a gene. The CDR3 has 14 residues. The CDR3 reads CASRQGQENTEAFF. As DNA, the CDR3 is TGTGCCAGCAGACAAGGACAGGAAAACACTGAAGCTTTCTTT.

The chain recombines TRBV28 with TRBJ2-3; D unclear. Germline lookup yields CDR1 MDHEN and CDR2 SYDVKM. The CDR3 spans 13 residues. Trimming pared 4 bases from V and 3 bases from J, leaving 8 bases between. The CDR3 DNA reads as TGTGCCAGCAGTTCTCAGATGACAGATACGCAGTATTTT. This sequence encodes CASSSQMTDTQYF.

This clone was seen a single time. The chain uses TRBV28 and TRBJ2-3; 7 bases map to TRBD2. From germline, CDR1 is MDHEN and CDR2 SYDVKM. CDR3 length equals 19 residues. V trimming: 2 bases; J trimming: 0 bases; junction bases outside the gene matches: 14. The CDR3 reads CASSLPLGLAVTSTDTQYF. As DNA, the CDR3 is TGTGCCAGCAGTTTACCCCTCGGTCTAGCGGTAACTAGCACAGATACGCAGTATTTT.

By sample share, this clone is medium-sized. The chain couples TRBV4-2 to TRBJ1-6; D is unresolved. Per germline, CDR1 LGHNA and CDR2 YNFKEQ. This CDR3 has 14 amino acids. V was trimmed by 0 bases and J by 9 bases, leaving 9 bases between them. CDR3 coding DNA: TGTGCCAGCAGCCAAGATGAGGGCCCTTCACCCCTCCACTTT. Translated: CASSQDEGPSPLHF.

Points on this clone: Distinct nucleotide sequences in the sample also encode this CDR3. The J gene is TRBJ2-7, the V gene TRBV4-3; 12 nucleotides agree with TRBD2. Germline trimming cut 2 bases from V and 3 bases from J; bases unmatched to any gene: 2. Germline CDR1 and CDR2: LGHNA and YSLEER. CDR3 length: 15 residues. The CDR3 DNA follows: TGCGCCAGCAGCCAAACTAGCGGGGGGAACTACGAGCAGTACTTC. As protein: CASSQTSGGNYEQYF.

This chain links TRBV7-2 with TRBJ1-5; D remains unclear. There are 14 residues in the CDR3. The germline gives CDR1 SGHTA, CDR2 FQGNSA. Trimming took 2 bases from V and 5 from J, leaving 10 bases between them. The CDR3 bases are TGTGCCAGCAGCTTATCCTCGGGGTATCAGCCCCAGCATTTT. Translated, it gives CASSLSSGYQPQHF. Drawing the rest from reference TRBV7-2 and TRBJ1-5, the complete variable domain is GAGVSQSPSNKVTEKGKDVELRCDPISGHTALYWYRQSLGQGLEFLIYFQGNSAPDKSGLPSDRFSAERTGGSVSTLTIQRTQQEDSAVYLCASSLSSGYQPQHFGDGTRLSIL.

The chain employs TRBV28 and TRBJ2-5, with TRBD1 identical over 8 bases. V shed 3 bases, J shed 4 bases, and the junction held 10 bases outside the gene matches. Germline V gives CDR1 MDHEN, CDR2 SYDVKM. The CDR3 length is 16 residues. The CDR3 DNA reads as TGTGCCAGCAGTTTTCAGGGGGCTACGAGTTTAGAGACCCAGTACTTC. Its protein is CASSFQGATSLETQYF. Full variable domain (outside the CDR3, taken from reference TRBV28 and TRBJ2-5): DVKVTQSSRYLVKRTGEKVFLECVQDMDHENMFWYRQDPGLGLRLIYFSYDVKMKEKGDIPEGYSVSREKKERFSLILESASTNQTSMYLCASSFQGATSLETQYFGPGTRLLVL.

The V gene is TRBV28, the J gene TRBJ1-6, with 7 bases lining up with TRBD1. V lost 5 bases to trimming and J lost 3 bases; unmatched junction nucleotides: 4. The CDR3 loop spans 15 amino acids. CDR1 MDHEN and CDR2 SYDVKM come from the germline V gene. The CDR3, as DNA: TGTGCCAGCAGTCTCACAGGGGACTATAATTCACCCCTCCACTTT. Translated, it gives CASSLTGDYNSPLHF.

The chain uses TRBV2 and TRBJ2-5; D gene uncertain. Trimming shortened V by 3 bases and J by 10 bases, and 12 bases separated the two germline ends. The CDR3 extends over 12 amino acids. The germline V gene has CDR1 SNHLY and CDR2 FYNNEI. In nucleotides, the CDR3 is TGTGCCAGCAGTGACGAGGTCGCCGACCAGTACTTC. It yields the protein CASSDEVADQYF.

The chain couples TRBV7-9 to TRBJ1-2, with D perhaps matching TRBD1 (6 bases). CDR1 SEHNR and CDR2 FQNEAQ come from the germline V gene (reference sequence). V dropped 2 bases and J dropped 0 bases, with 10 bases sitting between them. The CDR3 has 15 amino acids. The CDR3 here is CASSLPGAPNYGYTF. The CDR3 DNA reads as TGTGCCAGCAGCTTACCAGGGGCCCCTAACTATGGCTACACCTTC.

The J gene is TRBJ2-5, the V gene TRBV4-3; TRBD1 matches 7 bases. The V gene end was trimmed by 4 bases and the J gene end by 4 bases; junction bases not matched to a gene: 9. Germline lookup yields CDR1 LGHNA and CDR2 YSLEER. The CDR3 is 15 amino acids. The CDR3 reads CASSLGQLWTETQYF. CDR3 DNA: TGCGCCAGCAGCCTGGGACAGCTTTGGACAGAGACCCAGTACTTC.